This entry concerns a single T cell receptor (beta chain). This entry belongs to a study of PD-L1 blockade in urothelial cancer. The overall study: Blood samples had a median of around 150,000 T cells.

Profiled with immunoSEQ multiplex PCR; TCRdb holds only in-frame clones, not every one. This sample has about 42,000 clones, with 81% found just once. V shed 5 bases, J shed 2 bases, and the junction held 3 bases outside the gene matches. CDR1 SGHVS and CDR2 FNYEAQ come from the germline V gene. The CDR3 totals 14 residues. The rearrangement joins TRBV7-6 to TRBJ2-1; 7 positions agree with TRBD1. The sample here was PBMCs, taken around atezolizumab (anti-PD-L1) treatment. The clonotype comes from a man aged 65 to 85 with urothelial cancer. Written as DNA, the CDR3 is TGTGCCAGCAGCCTCGGGACAGCCTACAATGAGCAGTTCTTC. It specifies CASSLGTAYNEQFF.